Shown below are 5 T cell receptor beta chains from a single sample sequenced in a study of shared clonotypes between healthy human individuals. Profiling relied on immunoSEQ multiplex PCR, and the TCRdb table lists in-frame clones only, not all of them. Of about 1.5 million clones in the sample, approximately 98% were seen once. Material: naive CD4+ T cells sorted from blood. Stated subset: CD45RA+ positively selected. Receptors were obtained from a man aged 30 to 45 in good health.

J is TRBJ2-3 and V is TRBV27; perhaps TRBD2 as D (6 bases). Per germline, CDR1 MNHEY and CDR2 SMNVEV (reference sequence). This CDR3 has 16 residues. Trimming left V 5 bases short and J 1 base short, with 16 bases between. The CDR3 region is CASSVSGGVGTDTQYF. As DNA, the CDR3 is TGTGCCAGCAGTGTCTCCGGGGGAGTGGGCACAGATACGCAGTATTTT.

This rearrangement joins TRBV19 to TRBJ2-7; 10 bases agree with TRBD1. The V segment lost 6 bases and the J segment 3 bases; nucleotides outside the gene matches: 11. From germline, CDR1 is LNHDA and CDR2 SQIVND (reference sequence). The CDR3 runs to 16 residues. The CDR3 DNA sequence: TGTGCCAGTAGCAAACCACCGGGACAGGGGTTCTACGAGCAGTACTTC. It is translated as CASSKPPGQGFYEQYF.

The CDR3 spells CASSFEGATYNEQFF. The CDR3 coding sequence is TGTGCCAGCAGTTTTGAGGGAGCAACCTACAATGAGCAGTTCTTC. This sequence joins TRBV6-5 and TRBJ2-1; TRBD2 might be the D (5 bases). The CDR3 contains 15 residues. Trimming took 4 bases from V and 2 from J, leaving 12 bases between them. Per the germline V gene, CDR1 is MNHEY and CDR2 is SVGAGI.

This clone was picked up one time. The chain links TRBV5-1 to TRBJ2-2, with D perhaps TRBD1 (5 bases). The germline V gene has CDR1 SGHRS and CDR2 YFSETQ. This CDR3 has 14 residues. The ends were cut back, 4 bases at V and 3 bases at J, with 10 bases in the middle. Here the CDR3 reads CASSLETDTGELFF. The CDR3 nucleotides are TGCGCCAGCAGCCTAGAGACAGACACCGGGGAGCTGTTTTTT.

V usage is TRBV20-1 and J usage is TRBJ2-1, with D uncertain. V was trimmed by 3 bases and J by 10 bases, leaving 7 bases between them. The CDR3 is 10 amino acids. The germline V gene has CDR1 DFQATT and CDR2 SNEGSKA (reference sequence). CDR3 nucleotides: TGCAGTGCTAGTATTGACGAGCAGTTCTTC. Translated: CSASIDEQFF.